This T cell receptor beta chain was found in a study of T cell repertoires in cytomegalovirus infection. Study-wide background: CMV infection together with matching HLA type was indicated by public TCR beta signatures.

Study-wide points: HLA-C-restricted CMV clonotypes gave the most frequent clonotype in two of eight donors.

This CDR3 has 14 amino acids. CDR1 and CDR2 (germline): MNHNS, SASEGT. V lost 1 base and J 9 bases, leaving 10 bases between the germline ends. This clonotype was counted only a few times. As yet, its antigen is unknown. A single record per CDR3 protein comes from TCRdb applying MiXCR to the reads. The data show about 440,000 distinct CDR3 sequences, 31% seen once. The sample comprised PBMCs. The rearrangement uses TRBV6-1 and TRBJ1-6; D not certain. The receptor comes from a human donor in good health (CMV status not recorded). Some clones in this sample may be carry-over from other donors' samples. The CDR3 spells CASSEGPYGSPLHF. The DNA for the CDR3 is TGTGCCAGCAGTGAAGGGCCGTATGGTTCACCCCTCCACTTT.